This entry describes one T cell receptor (beta chain). Its antigen is as yet unknown. The record originates from a study of monozygotic twins with inflammatory bowel disease. Germline CDR1 is SEHNR and CDR2 is FQNEAQ (reference sequence). The CDR3 has 15 amino acids. Findings of the study overall: Researchers were unable to tell different T cell subtypes apart. Twins with IBD were found to have lower TCRbeta diversity (inverse Simpson) than healthy co-twins. Since immunosuppressive treatments differed, patient repertoires may have gained added variability.

Investigators made cDNA in eight separate reactions per sample. TCRdb reworked the 5' RACE reads into one entry per CDR3 protein, no DNA. This repertoire includes over 150,000 distinct CDR3 sequences. This TCR was recovered from a human donor with ulcerative colitis or Crohn's disease, or a healthy co-twin of an affected twin (not recorded which). The V call is TRBV7-9, the J call TRBJ1-2; no DNA is available, so the TRBD1 call from TCRdb remains unchecked. The specimen was blood. The CDR3 sequence: CASSSSTAPHYGYTF. The full variable domain, rest sourced from reference TRBV7-9 and TRBJ1-2, is DTGVSQNPRHKITKRGQNVTFRCDPISEHNRLYWYRQTLGQGPEFLTYFQNEAQLEKSRLLSDRFSAERPKGSFSTLEIQRTEQGDSAMYLCASSSSTAPHYGYTFGSGTRLTVV.